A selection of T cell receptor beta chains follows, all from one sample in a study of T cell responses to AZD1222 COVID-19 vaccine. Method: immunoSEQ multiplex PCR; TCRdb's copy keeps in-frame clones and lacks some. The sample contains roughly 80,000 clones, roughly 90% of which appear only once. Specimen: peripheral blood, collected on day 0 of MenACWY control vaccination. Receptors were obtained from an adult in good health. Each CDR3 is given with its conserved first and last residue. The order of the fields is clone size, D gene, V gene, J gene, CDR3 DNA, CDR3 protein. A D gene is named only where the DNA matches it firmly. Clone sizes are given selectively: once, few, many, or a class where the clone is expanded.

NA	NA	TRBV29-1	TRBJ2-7	TGCAGCGTTGAAGAGGCTTTGGACGACGAGCAGTACTTC	CSVEEALDDEQYF
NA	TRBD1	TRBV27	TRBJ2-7	TGTGCCAGCAGTTTATACGGGGACAGGGGGTACGAGCAGTACTTC	CASSLYGDRGYEQYF
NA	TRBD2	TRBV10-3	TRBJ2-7	TGTGCAACCACGGGGACTAGCTGGGTCTACGAGCAGTACTTC	CATTGTSWVYEQYF
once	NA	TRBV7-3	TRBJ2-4	TGTGCCAGCAGCTTCGACAGGGAGGGCATTCAGTACTTC	CASSFDREGIQYF
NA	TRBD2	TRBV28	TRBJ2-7	TGTGCCAGCAGCACAGCGGGAGGGCCTTTTAGTTACGAGCAGTACTTC	CASSTAGGPFSYEQYF
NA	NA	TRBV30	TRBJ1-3	TGTGCCTGGAGTGCTACAGGAAACACCATATATTTT	CAWSATGNTIYF
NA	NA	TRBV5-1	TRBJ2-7	TGCGCCAGCAGCTTGGACAGGGTCGAAGAGCAGTACTTC	CASSLDRVEEQYF
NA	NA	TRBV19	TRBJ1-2	TGTGCCAGTAGTATACACCAATACGGCTACACCTTC	CASSIHQYGYTF
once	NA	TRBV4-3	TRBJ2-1	TGCGCCAGCAGCCAAGAAGGTGTAAGCGCCTACAATGAGCAGTTCTTC	CASSQEGVSAYNEQFF
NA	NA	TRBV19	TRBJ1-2	TGTGCCAGTAGTTCTACACATGGCTACACCTTC	CASSSTHGYTF
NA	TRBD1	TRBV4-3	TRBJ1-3	TGCGCCAGCAGCCAAGACAGGGGGGCCTTGTTGAGCACCATATATTTT	CASSQDRGALLSTIYF
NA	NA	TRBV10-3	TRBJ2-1	TGTGCCATCAGCGCCCGTGGCGGGCACAGCTCCTACAATGAGCAGTTCTTC	CAISARGGHSSYNEQFF
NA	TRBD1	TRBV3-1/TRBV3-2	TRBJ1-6	TGTGCCAGCAGCGCCCGGGACAGGAATTCACCCCTCCACTTT	CASSARDRNSPLHF
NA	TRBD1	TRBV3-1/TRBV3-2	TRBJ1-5	TGTGCCAGCAGCCAAGGAGAAGACCCGGGACAGGGTTACCAGCCCCAGCATTTT	CASSQGEDPGQGYQPQHF
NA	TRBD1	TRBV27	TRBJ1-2	TGTGCCAGCAGTTGGGGGACAGGGGGAACGAACTATGGCTACACCTTC	CASSWGTGGTNYGYTF
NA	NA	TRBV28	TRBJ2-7	TGTGCCAGCAGTTTCGGGGCGGACGAGCAGTACTTC	CASSFGADEQYF
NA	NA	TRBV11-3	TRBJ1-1	TGTGCCAGCAGCTTACAGGAAAACACTGAAGCTTTCTTT	CASSLQENTEAFF
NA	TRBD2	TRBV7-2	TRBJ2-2	TGTGCCAGCAGCTCCTTCCTATGGACTAGCGGGAATATACGGGAGCTGTTTTTT	CASSSFLWTSGNIRELFF
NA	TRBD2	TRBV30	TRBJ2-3	TGTGCCTGGAGCGATAGCGGGAGGGAAGGCACAGATACGCAGTATTTT	CAWSDSGREGTDTQYF
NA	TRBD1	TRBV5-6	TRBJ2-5	TGTGCCAGCAGCTGGGGGACAGGGTCTACGGAGACCCAGTACTTC	CASSWGTGSTETQYF
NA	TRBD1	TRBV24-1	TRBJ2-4	TGTGCCACCAGTGATTTGAAGGGACAGTTGTACTTC	CATSDLKGQLYF
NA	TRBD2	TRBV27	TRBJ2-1	TGTGCCAGCAAGCCCCTAGCGGGAGGGTCGAGGTCCTACAATGAGCAGTTCTTC	CASKPLAGGSRSYNEQFF
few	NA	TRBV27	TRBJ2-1	TGTGCCAGCAGTTTATCCATCGCGTTCAATGAGCAGTTCTTC	CASSLSIAFNEQFF
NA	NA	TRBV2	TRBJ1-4	TGTGCCAGCAGTGTATGGACTGCGAGGATGGAAAAACTGTTTTTT	CASSVWTARMEKLFF
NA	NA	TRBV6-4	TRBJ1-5	TGTGCCAGCAGTGGGTTCAGTAGGGGCGAGAGGAATCAGCCCCAGCATTTT	CASSGFSRGERNQPQHF
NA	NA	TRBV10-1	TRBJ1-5	TGCGCCAGCAGTGCCAGGGGTTTCCAGCCCCAGCATTTT	CASSARGFQPQHF
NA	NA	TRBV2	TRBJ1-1	TGTGCCAGCAGGAGGGGGGATCGGACTGAAGCTTTCTTT	CASRRGDRTEAFF
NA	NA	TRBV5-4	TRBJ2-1	TGTGCCAGCAGCCGTTATAGAAATGAGCAGTTCTTC	CASSRYRNEQFF
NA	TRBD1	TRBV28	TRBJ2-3	TGTGCCAGCAGTTTACTGGGACAGACAGATACGCAGTATTTT	CASSLLGQTDTQYF
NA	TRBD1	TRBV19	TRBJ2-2	TGTGCCAGCAGAGACAGGGGGCTTAACACCGGGGAGCTGTTTTTT	CASRDRGLNTGELFF
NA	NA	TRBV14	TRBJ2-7	TGTGCCAGCAGCCAGACCCTAGCAGGCGAGCAGTACTTC	CASSQTLAGEQYF
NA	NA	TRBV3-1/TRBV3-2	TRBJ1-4	TGTGCCAGCAGCCTTAGGGACACCCATAATGAAAAACTGTTTTTT	CASSLRDTHNEKLFF
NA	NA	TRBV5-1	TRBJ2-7	TGCGCCAGCAGCATAGGACGGTACTACGAGCAGTACTTC	CASSIGRYYEQYF
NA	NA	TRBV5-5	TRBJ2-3	TGTGCCAGCAGCTTGGGACCGAGCACAGATACGCAGTATTTT	CASSLGPSTDTQYF
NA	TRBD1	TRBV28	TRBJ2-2	TGTGCCAGCAGTTCCCCCACCTCCGGGACAGGGAGGGAGCTGTTTTTT	CASSSPTSGTGRELFF
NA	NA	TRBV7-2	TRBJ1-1	TGTGCCAGCAGCCGTAAGGGGGAAGCTTTCTTT	CASSRKGEAFF
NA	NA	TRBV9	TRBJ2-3	TGTGCCAGCAGCGTCTTGGGGAGCACAGATACGCAGTATTTT	CASSVLGSTDTQYF
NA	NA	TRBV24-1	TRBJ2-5	TGTGCCACCAGCAATGGCCCTTCTCAAGGAGAGACCCAGTACTTC	CATSNGPSQGETQYF
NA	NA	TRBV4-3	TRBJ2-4	TGCGCCAGCAGCCAAGAAGACAAGGGCCTAGCCAAAAACATTCAGTACTTC	CASSQEDKGLAKNIQYF
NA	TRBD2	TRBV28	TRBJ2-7	TGTGCCAGCAGCCTTAACCTAGCGGGAGGACTCCCCTACGAGCAGTACTTC	CASSLNLAGGLPYEQYF
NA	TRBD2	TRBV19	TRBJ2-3	TGTGCCAGCCGCCCGGAGGGGCGGGGGAACACAGATACGCAGTATTTT	CASRPEGRGNTDTQYF
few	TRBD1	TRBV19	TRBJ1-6	TGTGCCAGTAGCCCGTCAGGGGGCGGTTTCTATAATTCACCCCTCCACTTT	CASSPSGGGFYNSPLHF
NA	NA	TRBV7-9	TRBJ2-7	TGTGCCAGCAGCTTAATCTCTCTACTCTCCTACGAGCAGTACTTC	CASSLISLLSYEQYF
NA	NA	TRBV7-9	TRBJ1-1	TGTGCCACCTCATGGTCCAGGTCTGAAGCTTTCTTT	CATSWSRSEAFF
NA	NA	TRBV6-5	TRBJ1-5	TGTGCCAGCAGTCGGGACAGCAATCAGCCCCAGCATTTT	CASSRDSNQPQHF
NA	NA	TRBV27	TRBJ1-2	TGTGCCAGCAGTTTACAAGCCGGATCCGGGAGCTATGGCTACACCTTC	CASSLQAGSGSYGYTF
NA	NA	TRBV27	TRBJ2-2	TGTGCCAGCAGTTTAGGGGGCAGGGTGGGAATGGCCGGGGAGCTGTTTTTT	CASSLGGRVGMAGELFF
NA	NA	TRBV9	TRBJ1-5	TGTGCCAGCAGCGTAGAACTAAATCAGCCCCAGCATTTT	CASSVELNQPQHF
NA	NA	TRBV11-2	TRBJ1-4	TGTGCCAGCAGCTCCATAGCTAATGAAAAACTGTTTTTT	CASSSIANEKLFF
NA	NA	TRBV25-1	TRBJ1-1	TGTGCCAGCAGTGAATATCACAGGAACACTGAAGCTTTCTTT	CASSEYHRNTEAFF
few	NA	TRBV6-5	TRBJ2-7	TGTGCCAGCAGTTACTCATCTTTTCCCAGCTCCTACGAGCAGTACTTC	CASSYSSFPSSYEQYF
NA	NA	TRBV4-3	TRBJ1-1	TGCGCCAGCAGCCAAGGTAAAGCGGCTTTCTTT	CASSQGKAAFF
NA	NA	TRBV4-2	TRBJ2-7	TGTGCCAGCAGCCCGGACGGCAGGGTCGAGCAGTACTTC	CASSPDGRVEQYF
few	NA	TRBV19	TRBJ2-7	TGTGCCAGTAGTATAGACGGCTACGAGCAGTACTTC	CASSIDGYEQYF
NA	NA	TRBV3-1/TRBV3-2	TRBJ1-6	TGTGCCAGCAGCCGGGACTCTCCCAATTCACCCCTCCACTTT	CASSRDSPNSPLHF
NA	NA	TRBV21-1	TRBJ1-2	TGTGCCAGCAGCAAATTTCCAGAGGACTATGGCTACACCTTC	CASSKFPEDYGYTF
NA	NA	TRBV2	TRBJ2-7	TGTGCCAGCAACCCATACGAGCAGTACTTC	CASNPYEQYF